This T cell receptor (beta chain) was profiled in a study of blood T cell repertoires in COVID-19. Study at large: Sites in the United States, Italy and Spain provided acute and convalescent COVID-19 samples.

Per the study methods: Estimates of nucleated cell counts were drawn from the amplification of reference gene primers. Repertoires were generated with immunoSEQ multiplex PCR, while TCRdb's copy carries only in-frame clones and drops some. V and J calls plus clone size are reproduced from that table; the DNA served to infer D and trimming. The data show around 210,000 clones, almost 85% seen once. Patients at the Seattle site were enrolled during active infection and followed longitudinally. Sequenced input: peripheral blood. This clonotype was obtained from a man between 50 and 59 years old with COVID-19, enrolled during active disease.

The CDR3 region has the DNA TGTGCCAGCAGCTTAAATTCGGCGACACTAGCGTATCAGAATGAGCAGTTCTTC. This gives the protein CASSLNSATLAYQNEQFF. This sequence joins TRBV7-3 and TRBJ2-1; 7 bases map to TRBD2. The CDR3 is 18 residues long. CDR1 is SGHTA, CDR2 FQGTGA, per germline. V was pared by 1 base and J by 7 bases, with 16 bases of the junction left unmatched.